Described below is a single TCR beta chain sequence and its context. Authors' analysis steps: From reference gene primer amplification, estimates of nucleated cell counts were derived. Clones were read by immunoSEQ multiplex PCR, and TCRdb kept only the in-frame ones, dropping some. Clone size and the V and J calls come from that table; the DNA yielded D and trimming. The sample yields roughly 310,000 clones, roughly 90% seen once. These data originate in a study of blood T cell repertoires in COVID-19. Input material: peripheral blood. The clonotype originates from a woman aged 30 to 39 with COVID-19, enrolled during active disease.

For the CDR3, the DNA is TGTGCCAGCAAGACTGATCCATCTGGAAACACCATATATTTT. It specifies CASKTDPSGNTIYF. The genes are TRBV6-5 and TRBJ1-3; D is unclear. There are 14 residues in the CDR3. CDR1 and CDR2 from the germline V gene are MNHEY and SVGAGI. The V end was cut by 7 bases, the J end by 1 base, with 11 bases between.